One and the same sample provided the 5 T cell receptor beta chains below, sequenced in a study of human T cells and chemical hapten exposure. TCRdb ran MiXCR on the RACE reads and lists one entry per CDR3 protein. The repertoire holds about 260,000 distinct CDR3 sequences, with 8.6% as singletons. Time point described: pre-sensitization, week 0. Regarding treatment: therapeutic diphenylcyclopropenone sensitization with weekly scalp DPC. This specimen was whole blood, taken in connection with sensitization to the hapten diphenylcyclopropenone (DPC). The receptors here all came from a woman aged 35 to 49 with alopecia areata. Some clones in this sample may be carry-over from other donors' samples.

V is TRBV12-3 or TRBV12-4 and J is TRBJ1-1; D call uncertain. V was clipped by 6 bases and J by 1 base, with 12 bases between them. There are 14 residues in the CDR3. CDR3 nucleotides: TGTGCCAGCAGCCTCTTTGAGGGGAACACTGAAGCTTTCTTT. Translating it yields CASSLFEGNTEAFF.

The table lists this clonotype with a few counts. CDR3 sequence reads: CASSYSLAGAEQYF. The CDR3 nucleotides are TGTGCCAGCAGTTACTCTCTAGCGGGAGCCGAGCAGTACTTC. The chain links TRBV6-2 or TRBV6-3 to TRBJ2-7; 10 bases fit TRBD2. J lost 6 bases, V lost 0 bases, and 2 bases had no gene match. CDR3 size: 14 residues. Per the germline V gene, CDR1 is MNHEY and CDR2 is SVGEGT.

V gene TRBV12-3 or TRBV12-4 combines with J gene TRBJ2-2; 8 bases agree with TRBD1. The CDR3 is 13 amino acids. Unmatched junction bases numbered 0, after V lost 6 bases and J lost 3 bases. CDR3 region: CASRQGDTGELFF. DNA of the CDR3: TGTGCCAGCAGACAGGGGGACACCGGGGAGCTGTTTTTT.

This clonotype was seen a handful of times. This chain uses TRBV29-1 with TRBJ2-7; 10 bases map to TRBD1. The V and J ends lost 6 bases and 7 bases, in that order; junction bases with no gene match: 21. There are 17 residues in the CDR3. Per the germline V gene, CDR1 is SQVTM and CDR2 is ANQGSEA. Written as DNA, the CDR3 is TGCAGCGTCAAAAGTTCACCGGCGGACAGGGGGTTTTATGAGCAGTACTTC. It translates to CSVKSSPADRGFYEQYF.

In this sample, this clonotype turned up many times. The rearrangement uses TRBV27 and TRBJ2-2; TRBD2 is a possible D gene (6 bases). Germline V gene lookup returns CDR1 MNHEY and CDR2 SMNVEV (reference sequence). The CDR3 length is 15 residues. The V gene lost 7 bases and the J gene lost 3 bases, with 15 bases spanning the gap. The CDR3 region has the DNA TGTGCCAGCAAGAGGGGCGGGACCTACACCGGGGAGCTGTTTTTT. Translating gives CASKRGGTYTGELFF.